This is a list of T cell receptor beta chains from one sample in a study of cytomegalovirus exposure and HLA in healthy donors. Clones were sequenced by immunoSEQ multiplex PCR, and TCRdb holds only the in-frame ones, with some missing. The sample has 200,000 to 250,000 clones, around 80% seen once; the top ten hold roughly an eighth. The sequenced material came from PBMCs. These receptors were collected from a woman in her twenties or thirties in good health and CMV-seropositive. The CDR3 runs from the conserved cysteine through the conserved F or W. Each record gives: D gene, V gene, clone size, J gene, CDR3 DNA, CDR3 protein. The D gene is left open where the match is weak. Size values are once, few and many counts, or a class for expanded clones, and some rows have none.

d_gene: -
v_gene: TRBV21-1
abundance: -
j_gene: TRBJ1-2
CDR3nt: TGTGCCAGCAGCAAACGAGGGGGCGCAGGGGAGAGCTATGGCTACACCTTC
CDR3aa: CASSKRGGAGESYGYTF

d_gene: TRBD1
v_gene: TRBV7-3
abundance: -
j_gene: TRBJ2-7
CDR3nt: TGTGCCAGCAGCCGGACAGGGGAGGACGAGCAGTACTTC
CDR3aa: CASSRTGEDEQYF

d_gene: TRBD1
v_gene: TRBV30
abundance: few
j_gene: TRBJ1-1
CDR3nt: TGTGCCTGGATGGACAGGGTCGACACTGAAGCTTTCTTT
CDR3aa: CAWMDRVDTEAFF

d_gene: TRBD1
v_gene: TRBV2
abundance: -
j_gene: TRBJ1-5
CDR3nt: TGTGCCAGCAGTAAAGACAGGGGTCTAGGGCAGCCCCAGCATTTT
CDR3aa: CASSKDRGLGQPQHF

d_gene: -
v_gene: TRBV25-1
abundance: -
j_gene: TRBJ1-1
CDR3nt: TGTGCCAGCAGAAGTGGGGGCCTCACTGAAGCTTTCTTT
CDR3aa: CASRSGGLTEAFF

d_gene: TRBD1
v_gene: TRBV4-1
abundance: -
j_gene: TRBJ1-2
CDR3nt: TGCGCCAGCAGCCAGACTACAGGGGGCATTGGCTACACCTTC
CDR3aa: CASSQTTGGIGYTF

d_gene: TRBD2
v_gene: TRBV28
abundance: -
j_gene: TRBJ2-7
CDR3nt: TGTGCCAGCAGTTTAGGACTAGCAATCCCCCCCGAGCAGTACTTC
CDR3aa: CASSLGLAIPPEQYF

d_gene: -
v_gene: TRBV5-4
abundance: -
j_gene: TRBJ2-3
CDR3nt: TGTGCCAGCAGCTCGCGGTCGGGAGATACGCAGTATTTT
CDR3aa: CASSSRSGDTQYF

d_gene: -
v_gene: TRBV13
abundance: -
j_gene: TRBJ1-1
CDR3nt: TGTGCCAGCAGCTTAGTAGTCGTGAACACTGAAGCTTTCTTT
CDR3aa: CASSLVVVNTEAFF

d_gene: -
v_gene: TRBV6-1
abundance: -
j_gene: TRBJ2-7
CDR3nt: TGTGCCAGCAGTGAAGGGGGACTCACCTACGAGCAGTACTTC
CDR3aa: CASSEGGLTYEQYF

d_gene: -
v_gene: TRBV29-1
abundance: -
j_gene: TRBJ2-7
CDR3nt: TGCAGCGTTGAAACAGACAGATACGAGCAGTACTTC
CDR3aa: CSVETDRYEQYF

d_gene: -
v_gene: TRBV6-5
abundance: -
j_gene: TRBJ1-1
CDR3nt: TGTGCCAGCAGTTACGCAGCAGGGAATACTGAAGCTTTCTTT
CDR3aa: CASSYAAGNTEAFF

d_gene: -
v_gene: TRBV27
abundance: -
j_gene: TRBJ1-3
CDR3nt: TGTGCCAGCCCCCCTCCCGGGGCAAGAAGAAACACCATATATTTT
CDR3aa: CASPPPGARRNTIYF

d_gene: -
v_gene: TRBV5-1
abundance: -
j_gene: TRBJ2-2
CDR3nt: TGCGCCAGCAGCACGGGGTTAAACTTTACCGGGGAGCTGTTTTTT
CDR3aa: CASSTGLNFTGELFF

d_gene: TRBD1
v_gene: TRBV5-1
abundance: -
j_gene: TRBJ2-1
CDR3nt: TGCGCCAGCAGCTTGGCTGGGGGTGGACAGGGGGAGGGCAATGAGCAGTTCTTC
CDR3aa: CASSLAGGGQGEGNEQFF

d_gene: -
v_gene: TRBV29-1
abundance: once
j_gene: TRBJ2-7
CDR3nt: TGCAGCGTTGAAACGTCGGTCACCTACGAGCAGTACTTC
CDR3aa: CSVETSVTYEQYF

d_gene: -
v_gene: TRBV5-1
abundance: -
j_gene: TRBJ2-5
CDR3nt: TGCGCCAGCAGCTTCGGACGGCTCCAAGAGACCCAGTACTTC
CDR3aa: CASSFGRLQETQYF

d_gene: -
v_gene: TRBV5-1
abundance: once
j_gene: TRBJ2-7
CDR3nt: TGCGCCAGCGCTTTTACAGGGTCCGGCGAGCAGTACTTC
CDR3aa: CASAFTGSGEQYF

d_gene: -
v_gene: TRBV4-2
abundance: -
j_gene: TRBJ1-1
CDR3nt: TGTGCCAGCAGCCAACTCCAACGGGTGAACACTGAAGCTTTCTTT
CDR3aa: CASSQLQRVNTEAFF

d_gene: TRBD1
v_gene: TRBV7-7
abundance: -
j_gene: TRBJ2-7
CDR3nt: TGTGCTAGCAGCCCGGGACAGCCTTCCTACGAGCAGTACTTC
CDR3aa: CASSPGQPSYEQYF

d_gene: -
v_gene: TRBV19
abundance: -
j_gene: TRBJ1-5
CDR3nt: TGTGCCAGTAGTATAGTGAGGGGCGCCGGACATCTTCAGCCCCAGCATTTT
CDR3aa: CASSIVRGAGHLQPQHF

d_gene: -
v_gene: TRBV7-9
abundance: once
j_gene: TRBJ2-3
CDR3nt: TGTGCCAGCAGCTTACCCCCGGTCTCAGATACGCAGTATTTT
CDR3aa: CASSLPPVSDTQYF

d_gene: -
v_gene: TRBV10-1
abundance: -
j_gene: TRBJ2-7
CDR3nt: TGCGCCAGCAGTGAGCAGGGCTCCTACGAGCAGTACTTC
CDR3aa: CASSEQGSYEQYF

d_gene: TRBD2
v_gene: TRBV7-9
abundance: once
j_gene: TRBJ2-5
CDR3nt: TGTGCCAGCACTTCAGCGGGATACGAAGAGACCCAGTACTTC
CDR3aa: CASTSAGYEETQYF

d_gene: -
v_gene: TRBV10-3
abundance: -
j_gene: TRBJ1-2
CDR3nt: TGTGCCACCGTCCGGTTTCCGGGGTATGGCTACACCTTC
CDR3aa: CATVRFPGYGYTF

d_gene: -
v_gene: TRBV11-2
abundance: -
j_gene: TRBJ1-1
CDR3nt: TGTGCCAGCAGCTTAGGTTTTGAAGCTTTCTTT
CDR3aa: CASSLGFEAFF

d_gene: -
v_gene: TRBV5-1
abundance: -
j_gene: TRBJ2-7
CDR3nt: TGCGCCAGCAGCTCCCAAATTGGGTTGGGGCTGAGCTCCTACGAGCAGTACTTC
CDR3aa: CASSSQIGLGLSSYEQYF

d_gene: -
v_gene: TRBV2
abundance: -
j_gene: TRBJ1-5
CDR3nt: TGTGCCAGCAGTCACGGGACGTACATTCCTTATAGCAATCAGCCCCAGCATTTT
CDR3aa: CASSHGTYIPYSNQPQHF

d_gene: TRBD2
v_gene: TRBV30
abundance: -
j_gene: TRBJ2-5
CDR3nt: TGTGCCTGGAGTGTTACTAGCGGGAGCCGAGAGACCCAGTACTTC
CDR3aa: CAWSVTSGSRETQYF

d_gene: TRBD1
v_gene: TRBV7-8
abundance: -
j_gene: TRBJ1-1
CDR3nt: TGTGCCAGCAGCTCCGAGCCCGGGACAGGGAGGACTGAAGCTTTCTTT
CDR3aa: CASSSEPGTGRTEAFF

d_gene: -
v_gene: TRBV6-1
abundance: few
j_gene: TRBJ1-2
CDR3nt: TGTGCCAGCAGTGTGACTTCTAACTATGGCTACACCTTC
CDR3aa: CASSVTSNYGYTF

d_gene: TRBD1
v_gene: TRBV28
abundance: -
j_gene: TRBJ1-1
CDR3nt: TGTGCCAGCACCTCGGGACAGTGGAACACTGAAGCTTTCTTT
CDR3aa: CASTSGQWNTEAFF

d_gene: -
v_gene: TRBV29-1
abundance: -
j_gene: TRBJ2-3
CDR3nt: TGCAGCGTTGGATCAGGAGGGGGCACAGATACGCAGTATTTT
CDR3aa: CSVGSGGGTDTQYF

d_gene: -
v_gene: TRBV4-1
abundance: -
j_gene: TRBJ1-5
CDR3nt: TGCGCCAGCAGCCACCGGGGGGACAATCAGCCCCAGCATTTT
CDR3aa: CASSHRGDNQPQHF

d_gene: -
v_gene: TRBV28
abundance: -
j_gene: TRBJ2-3
CDR3nt: TGTGCCAGCAGTTTGGCCCGTACGCAGTATTTT
CDR3aa: CASSLARTQYF

d_gene: -
v_gene: TRBV18
abundance: once
j_gene: TRBJ1-2
CDR3nt: TGTGCCAGCTCACCAAAGGCGGCGGACCCGTTCTATGGCTACACCTTC
CDR3aa: CASSPKAADPFYGYTF

d_gene: -
v_gene: TRBV25-1
abundance: -
j_gene: TRBJ1-5
CDR3nt: TGTGCCAGCAGTTCTACGGGCAATCAGCCCCAGCATTTT
CDR3aa: CASSSTGNQPQHF

d_gene: TRBD2
v_gene: TRBV27
abundance: few
j_gene: TRBJ2-7
CDR3nt: TGTGCCAGCGGGACTAGCGGGAGTCCCTACGAGCAGTACTTC
CDR3aa: CASGTSGSPYEQYF

d_gene: TRBD1
v_gene: TRBV19
abundance: once
j_gene: TRBJ1-2
CDR3nt: TGTGCCAGTACTCCCCATCTCGGCCAGGGGGTCAACTATGGCTACACCTTC
CDR3aa: CASTPHLGQGVNYGYTF

d_gene: -
v_gene: TRBV5-4
abundance: -
j_gene: TRBJ1-1
CDR3nt: TGTGCCAGCAGCCCGGCCGCTTCAGCTGAAGCTTTCTTT
CDR3aa: CASSPAASAEAFF

d_gene: TRBD2
v_gene: TRBV25-1
abundance: -
j_gene: TRBJ2-1
CDR3nt: TGTGCCAGCAGTGCCGGGGGGATGTACAATGAGCAGTTCTTC
CDR3aa: CASSAGGMYNEQFF

d_gene: TRBD1
v_gene: TRBV29-1
abundance: -
j_gene: TRBJ1-2
CDR3nt: TGCAGCGTTGAACCGGGACAGGGACTTGGCTACACCTTC
CDR3aa: CSVEPGQGLGYTF

d_gene: -
v_gene: TRBV10-1
abundance: few
j_gene: TRBJ1-5
CDR3nt: TGCGCCAGCAGTAATAGCAATCAGCCCCAGCATTTT
CDR3aa: CASSNSNQPQHF

d_gene: -
v_gene: TRBV9
abundance: once
j_gene: TRBJ2-2
CDR3nt: TGTGCCAGCAGCCCCCGTTTTAAGGGGAACACCGGGGAGCTGTTTTTT
CDR3aa: CASSPRFKGNTGELFF

d_gene: -
v_gene: TRBV4-1
abundance: few
j_gene: TRBJ1-1
CDR3nt: TGCGCCAGCAGCCAAGTACCAGGGTCAGCTTTCTTT
CDR3aa: CASSQVPGSAFF

d_gene: -
v_gene: TRBV11-1
abundance: -
j_gene: TRBJ2-5
CDR3nt: TGTGCCAGCAGCTTAGTCACCGGGGAGACCCAGTACTTC
CDR3aa: CASSLVTGETQYF

d_gene: -
v_gene: TRBV7-3
abundance: -
j_gene: TRBJ1-1
CDR3nt: TGTGCCAGCAGTCGTCAGGGTGACACTGAAGCTTTCTTT
CDR3aa: CASSRQGDTEAFF

d_gene: -
v_gene: TRBV6-5
abundance: -
j_gene: TRBJ2-7
CDR3nt: TGTGCCAGCAGTTACTCAGGCAGGACCTACGAGCAGTACTTC
CDR3aa: CASSYSGRTYEQYF

d_gene: -
v_gene: TRBV2
abundance: -
j_gene: TRBJ1-1
CDR3nt: TGTGCCAGCAGCTCCGGACAGTCGAACACTGAAGCTTTCTTT
CDR3aa: CASSSGQSNTEAFF

d_gene: -
v_gene: TRBV27
abundance: few
j_gene: TRBJ2-7
CDR3nt: TGTGCCAGCTCCGCCCCCTACGAGCAGTACTTC
CDR3aa: CASSAPYEQYF

d_gene: -
v_gene: TRBV2
abundance: -
j_gene: TRBJ1-4
CDR3nt: TGTGCCAGCAGTGAAATCGACCTGAATGAAAAACTGTTTTTT
CDR3aa: CASSEIDLNEKLFF

d_gene: -
v_gene: TRBV12-5
abundance: few
j_gene: TRBJ2-7
CDR3nt: TGTGCTAGTGGTTTGGTAACACAGGGAGCATCATACGAGCAGTACTTC
CDR3aa: CASGLVTQGASYEQYF